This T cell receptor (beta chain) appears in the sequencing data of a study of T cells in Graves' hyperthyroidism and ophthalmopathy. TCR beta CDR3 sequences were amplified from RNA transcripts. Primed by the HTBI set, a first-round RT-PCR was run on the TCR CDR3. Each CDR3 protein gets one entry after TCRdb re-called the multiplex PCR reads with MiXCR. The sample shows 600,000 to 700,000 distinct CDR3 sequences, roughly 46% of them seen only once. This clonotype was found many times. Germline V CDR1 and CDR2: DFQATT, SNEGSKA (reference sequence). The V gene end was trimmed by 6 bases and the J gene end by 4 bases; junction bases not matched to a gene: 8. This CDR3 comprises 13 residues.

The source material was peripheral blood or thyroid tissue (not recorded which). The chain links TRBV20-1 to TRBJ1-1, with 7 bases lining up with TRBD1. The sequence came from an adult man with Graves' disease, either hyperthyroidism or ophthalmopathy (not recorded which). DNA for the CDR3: TGCAGTGCGCCCCGACAGGGAGGCACTGAAGCTTTCTTT. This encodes CSAPRQGGTEAFF.